This TCR beta chain came from a study of T-cell reconstitution after alpha-beta-depleted transplantation in children. Only a few counts were recorded for this clonotype. No antigen is known for it. This sample's TCRbeta library carried unique molecular identifier barcodes. Each CDR3 protein is one row after TCRdb ran MiXCR on the PCR reads. Of 70,000 to 95,000 distinct CDR3 sequences in the sample, about a sixth were seen once. Findings and caveats of the study: From newly produced T cells came most of the T-cell counts and diversity one year after transplant. Surviving recipient cells, namely T cells and thymic progenitors, were the source of high day-60 TCRbeta diversity in some patients. Two months or so post-transplant, alpha-beta T cells reportedly derived from several hundred expanded graft clones.

V lost 8 bases, J lost 2 bases, and 7 bases stayed unmatched. This CDR3 contains 13 residues. The V gene's germline CDR1 is DFQATT and CDR2 SNEGSKA (reference sequence). This TCR was recovered from a male patient aged 2 to 10 who had a stem cell transplant for acute lymphoblastic leukemia, so the T cells may come from the graft donor. The chain employs TRBV20-1 and TRBJ2-7, with 9 bases aligning to TRBD1. Source: PBMCs, mostly from graft donor cells, taken 180 days after TCRalphabeta/CD19-depleted stem cell transplant. DNA for the CDR3: TGCAGTACGCCAGGGACAGGGACCTACGAGCAGTACTTC. Protein product: CSTPGTGTYEQYF.